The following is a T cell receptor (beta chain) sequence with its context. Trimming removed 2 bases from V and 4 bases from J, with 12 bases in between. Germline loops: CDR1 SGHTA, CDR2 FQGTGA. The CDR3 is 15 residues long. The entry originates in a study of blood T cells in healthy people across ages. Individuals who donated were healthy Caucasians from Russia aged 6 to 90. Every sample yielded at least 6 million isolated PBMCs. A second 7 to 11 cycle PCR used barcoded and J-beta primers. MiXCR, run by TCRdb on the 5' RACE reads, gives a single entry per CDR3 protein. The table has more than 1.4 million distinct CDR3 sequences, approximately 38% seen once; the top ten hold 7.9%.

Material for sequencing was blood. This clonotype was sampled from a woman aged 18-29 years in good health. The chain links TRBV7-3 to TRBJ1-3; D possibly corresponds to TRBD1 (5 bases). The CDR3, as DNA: TGTGCCAGCAGCTTAGGAGGGACGCCGGGAAACACCATATATTTT. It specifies CASSLGGTPGNTIYF.